The sequence of this T cell receptor (beta chain) was determined in a study of identical twins. General study findings and limits: Cross-sectional statistical analysis was relied on for the conclusions, without the same donors being followed.

Germline V lookup: CDR1 SEHNR, CDR2 FQNEAQ (reference sequence). V was cut by 4 bases and J by 2 bases, with 10 bases left in between. The CDR3 contains 14 residues. Only healthy Caucasians were included as donors. The authors used template switching to add a universal primer site and gave cDNA unique molecular identifiers. A single record per CDR3 protein comes from TCRdb applying MiXCR to the 5' RACE reads. The repertoire holds a few hundred thousand distinct CDR3 sequences, roughly 18% seen once, with more than 10% in the top ten. This clonotype was seen only a few times. The antigen is undetermined.

The rearrangement joins TRBV7-9 to TRBJ2-3; a weak D match, TRBD2 (5 bases). Sequencing was carried out using naive T cells sorted from blood. The clonotype originates from a man over 45 in good health. CDR3 sequence: CASSWRTFTDTQYF. In DNA, the CDR3 is TGTGCCAGCAGCTGGCGGACTTTCACAGATACGCAGTATTTT.